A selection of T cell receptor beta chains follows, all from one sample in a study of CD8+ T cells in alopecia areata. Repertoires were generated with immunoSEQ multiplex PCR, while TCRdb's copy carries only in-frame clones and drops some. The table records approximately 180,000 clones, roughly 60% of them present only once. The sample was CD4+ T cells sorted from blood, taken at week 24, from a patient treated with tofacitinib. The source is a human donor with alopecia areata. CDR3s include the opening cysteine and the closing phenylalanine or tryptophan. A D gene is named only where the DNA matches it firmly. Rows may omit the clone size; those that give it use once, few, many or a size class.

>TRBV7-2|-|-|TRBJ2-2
TGTGCCAGCAGCTTTGGACAGGGGGAGCTGTTTTTT
CASSFGQGELFF
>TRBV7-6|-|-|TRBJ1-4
TGTGCCAGCAGCTTAGGGGGAACAACTAATGAAAAACTGTTTTTT
CASSLGGTTNEKLFF
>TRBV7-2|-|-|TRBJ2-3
TGTGCCAGCAGCTCGGGCTTCGGGGGCGGCACAGATACGCAGTATTTT
CASSSGFGGGTDTQYF
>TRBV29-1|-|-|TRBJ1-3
TGCAGCGGTTCGTTAGGTTCGGGAAACACCATATATTTT
CSGSLGSGNTIYF
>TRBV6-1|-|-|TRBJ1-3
TGTGCCAGCAGTACGGGAACCTCTGGAAACACCATATATTTT
CASSTGTSGNTIYF
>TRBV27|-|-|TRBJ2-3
TGTGCCAGCACCAAAAGGGGGGACACAGATACGCAGTATTTT
CASTKRGDTDTQYF
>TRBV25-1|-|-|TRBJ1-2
TGTGCCAGCAGTGAATATAGGGACATGGGGTCTGGCTACACCTTC
CASSEYRDMGSGYTF
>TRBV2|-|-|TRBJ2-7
TGTGCCAGCAGGGGTAGCCCCTACGAGCAGTACTTC
CASRGSPYEQYF
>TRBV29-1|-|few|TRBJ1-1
TGCAGCGTTGGCCGACAGTTGAACACTGAAGCTTTCTTT
CSVGRQLNTEAFF
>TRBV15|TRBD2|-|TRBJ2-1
TGTGCCACCAGCAGAGATGGACTAGCGGGGGGTGGGAATGAGCAGTTCTTC
CATSRDGLAGGGNEQFF
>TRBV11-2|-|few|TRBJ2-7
TGTGCCAGCAGCTTAGAACGTGGCTACGAGCAGTACTTC
CASSLERGYEQYF
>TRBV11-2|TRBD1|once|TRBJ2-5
TGTGCCAGCAGCCCAGGGGACAGGGCGAACCAAGAGACCCAGTACTTC
CASSPGDRANQETQYF
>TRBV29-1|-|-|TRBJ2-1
TGCAGCGTTGCCCGGGACATCAATACGAACAATGAGCAGTTCTTC
CSVARDINTNNEQFF
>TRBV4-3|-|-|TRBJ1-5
TGCGCCAGCAGCCAACCAGGAGTAGAGCCCCAGCATTTT
CASSQPGVEPQHF
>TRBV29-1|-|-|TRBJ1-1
TGCAGCTCCGCCAGGGCCAACACTGAAGCTTTCTTT
CSSARANTEAFF
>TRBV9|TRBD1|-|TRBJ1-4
TGTGCCAGCAGCGTCTCGCCAGGGGGCCGAGCTAATGAAAAACTGTTTTTT
CASSVSPGGRANEKLFF
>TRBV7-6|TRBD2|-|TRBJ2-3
TGTGCCAGCAGCGGATTAGCGGGGGGGCCTGATACGCAGTATTTT
CASSGLAGGPDTQYF
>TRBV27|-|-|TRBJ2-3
TGTGCCAGCGGGTCGGTATTCACAGATACGCAGTATTTT
CASGSVFTDTQYF
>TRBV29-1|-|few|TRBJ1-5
TGCAGCGTTGAAGATGGGGTGGGTCAGCCCCAGCATTTT
CSVEDGVGQPQHF
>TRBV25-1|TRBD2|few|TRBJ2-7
TGTGCCAGCAGTGAATCGGGGGGTGTCTACGAGCAGTACTTC
CASSESGGVYEQYF
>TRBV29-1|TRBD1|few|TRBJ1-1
TGCAGCGTGATGACAGGGGATAGAGCTTTCTTT
CSVMTGDRAFF
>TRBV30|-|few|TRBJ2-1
TGTGCCTGGAGTGGGACTCGTAATGAGCAGTTCTTC
CAWSGTRNEQFF
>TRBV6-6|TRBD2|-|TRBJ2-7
TGTGCCAGCAGTTACTCTGGCGGGGGGGCGCCCGAGCAGTACTTC
CASSYSGGGAPEQYF